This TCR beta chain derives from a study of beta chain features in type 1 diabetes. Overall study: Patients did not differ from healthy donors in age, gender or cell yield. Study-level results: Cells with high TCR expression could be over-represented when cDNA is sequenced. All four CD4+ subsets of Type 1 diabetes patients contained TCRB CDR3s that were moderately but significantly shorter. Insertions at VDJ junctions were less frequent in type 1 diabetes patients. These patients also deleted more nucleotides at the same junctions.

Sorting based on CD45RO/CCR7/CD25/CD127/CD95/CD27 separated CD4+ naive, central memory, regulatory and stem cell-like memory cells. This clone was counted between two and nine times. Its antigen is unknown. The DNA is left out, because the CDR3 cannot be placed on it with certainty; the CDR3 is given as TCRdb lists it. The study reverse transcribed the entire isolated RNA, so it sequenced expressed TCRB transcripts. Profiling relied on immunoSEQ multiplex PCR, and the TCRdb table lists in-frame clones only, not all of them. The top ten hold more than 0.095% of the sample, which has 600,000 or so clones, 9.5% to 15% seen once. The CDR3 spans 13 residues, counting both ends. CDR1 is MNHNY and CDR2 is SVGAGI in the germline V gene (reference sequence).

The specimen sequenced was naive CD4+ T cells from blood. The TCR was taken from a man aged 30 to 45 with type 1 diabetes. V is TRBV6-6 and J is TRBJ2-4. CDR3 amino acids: CASRVGDGALGYF.